Described below is a single TCR beta chain sequence and its context. This sequence may be a read error, since a much larger clone differs from it by one base. The germline V gene has CDR1 SGHDT and CDR2 YYEEEE. The CDR3 is 14 amino acids. Time point indicated: newly diagnosed GD, antithyroid drugs for less than 3 months. The TCR library was made from RNA extracted from PBMCs. As a group, patients came from one endocrinology department in Xi'an, China. The data were taken from a study of regulatory T cells in long-lasting Graves disease. Researchers made TCR beta libraries by using iRepertoire HTBI primers and running Arm-PCR on CDR3 regions. MiXCR, applied by TCRdb to the multiplex PCR reads, yields one record per CDR3 protein. The table shows about 210,000 distinct CDR3 sequences, with roughly 19% occurring only once. This sample also belongs to another study, concerning T cells in Graves' hyperthyroidism and ophthalmopathy.

The sequences come from peripheral blood mononuclear cells (PBMCs), collected at new diagnosis, from a patient treated with antithyroid drugs. The receptor was derived from a woman aged 25-40 years with Graves disease. The chain is built from TRBV5-6 and TRBJ1-5; the D gene is possibly TRBD1 (5 bases). This CDR3 is CASSPGYSNRPQHF. The CDR3 nucleotides read TGTGCCAGCAGCCCAGGGTATAGCAATCGGCCCCAGCATTTT.